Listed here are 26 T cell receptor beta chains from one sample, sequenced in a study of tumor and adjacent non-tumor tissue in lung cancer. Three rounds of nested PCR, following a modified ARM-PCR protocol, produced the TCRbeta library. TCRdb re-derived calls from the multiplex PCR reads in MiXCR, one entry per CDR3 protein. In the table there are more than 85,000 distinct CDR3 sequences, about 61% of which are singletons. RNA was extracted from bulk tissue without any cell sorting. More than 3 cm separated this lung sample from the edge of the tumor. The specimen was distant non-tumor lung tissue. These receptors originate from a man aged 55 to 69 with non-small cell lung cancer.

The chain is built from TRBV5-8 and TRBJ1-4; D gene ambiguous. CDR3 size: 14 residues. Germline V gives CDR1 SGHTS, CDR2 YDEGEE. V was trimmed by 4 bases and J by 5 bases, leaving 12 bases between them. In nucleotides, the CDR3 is TGTGCCAGCAGCAAAGGTTTTGCGAATGAAAAACTGTTTTTT. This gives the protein CASSKGFANEKLFF.

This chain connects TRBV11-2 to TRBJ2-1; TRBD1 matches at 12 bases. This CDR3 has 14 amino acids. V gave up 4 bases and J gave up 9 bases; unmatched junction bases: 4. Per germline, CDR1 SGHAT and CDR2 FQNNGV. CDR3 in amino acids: CASSSGQGAGEQFF. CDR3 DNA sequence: TGTGCCAGCAGCTCGGGACAGGGGGCCGGTGAGCAGTTCTTC.

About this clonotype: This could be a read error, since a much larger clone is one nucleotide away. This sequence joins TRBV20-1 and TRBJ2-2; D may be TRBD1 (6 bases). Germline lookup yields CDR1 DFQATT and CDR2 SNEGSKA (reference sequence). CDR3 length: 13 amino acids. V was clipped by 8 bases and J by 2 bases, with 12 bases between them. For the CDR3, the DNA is TGCAGTACTCAGGACAGAAACACCGGGGAGCTGTTTTTT. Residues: CSTQDRNTGELFF.

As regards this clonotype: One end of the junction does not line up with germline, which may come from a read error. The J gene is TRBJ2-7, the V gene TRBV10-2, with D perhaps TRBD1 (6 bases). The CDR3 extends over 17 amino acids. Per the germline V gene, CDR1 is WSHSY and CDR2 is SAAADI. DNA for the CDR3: TGCGCCAACAGTGAGTCGTATGGACAGCCGATCATCTACGAGCAGTACTTC. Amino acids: CANSESYGQPIIYEQYF.

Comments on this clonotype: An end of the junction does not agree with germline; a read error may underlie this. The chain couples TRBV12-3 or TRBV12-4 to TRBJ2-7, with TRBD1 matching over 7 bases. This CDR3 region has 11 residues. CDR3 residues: CAGSIRDRQYF. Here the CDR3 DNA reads TGTGCCGGCAGTATCCGGGACAGGCAGTACTTC.

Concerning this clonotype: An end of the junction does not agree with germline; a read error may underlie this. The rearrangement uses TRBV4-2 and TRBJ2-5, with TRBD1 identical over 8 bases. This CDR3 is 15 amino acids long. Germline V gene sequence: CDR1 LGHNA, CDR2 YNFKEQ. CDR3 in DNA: TGTGCCAACAGCCAAGAGACAGGGGCCCAAGTGACCCAGTACTTC. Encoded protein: CANSQETGAQVTQYF.

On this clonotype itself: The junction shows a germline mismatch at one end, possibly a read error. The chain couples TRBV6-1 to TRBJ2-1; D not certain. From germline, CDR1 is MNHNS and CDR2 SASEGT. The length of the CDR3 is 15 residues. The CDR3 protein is CVSSPGPSSYNEQFF. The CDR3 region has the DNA TGTGTCAGCAGCCCCGGGCCTAGCTCCTACAATGAGCAGTTCTTC.

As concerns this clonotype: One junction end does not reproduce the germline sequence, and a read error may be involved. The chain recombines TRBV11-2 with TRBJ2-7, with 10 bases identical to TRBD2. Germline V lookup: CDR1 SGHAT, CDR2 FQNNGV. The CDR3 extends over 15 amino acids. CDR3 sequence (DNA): TGTGCCAGCAGCCCCGGACTAGCGGTAGTCTACGCGCAGTGCTTC. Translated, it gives CASSPGLAVVYAQCF.

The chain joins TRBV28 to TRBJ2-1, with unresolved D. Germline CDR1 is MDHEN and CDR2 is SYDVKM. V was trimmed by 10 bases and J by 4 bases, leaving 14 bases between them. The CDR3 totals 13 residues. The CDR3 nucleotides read TGTGCCACCCAAACCACTCTTTACAATGAGCAGTTCTTC. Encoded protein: CATQTTLYNEQFF.

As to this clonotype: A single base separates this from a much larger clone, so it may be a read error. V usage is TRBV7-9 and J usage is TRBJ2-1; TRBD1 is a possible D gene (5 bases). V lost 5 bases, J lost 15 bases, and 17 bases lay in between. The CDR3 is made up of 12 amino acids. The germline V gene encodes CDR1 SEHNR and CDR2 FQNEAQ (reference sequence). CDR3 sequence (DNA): TGTGCCAGCAGCCCCTGGGGCGACCAGTGGTTCTTC. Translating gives CASSPWGDQWFF.

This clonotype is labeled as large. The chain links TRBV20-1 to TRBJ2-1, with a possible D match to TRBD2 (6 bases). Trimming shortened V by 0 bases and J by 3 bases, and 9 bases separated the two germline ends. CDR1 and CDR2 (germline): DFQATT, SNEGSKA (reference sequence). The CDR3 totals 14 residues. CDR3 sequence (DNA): TGCAGTGCTAGAGACCTAGCGCACTACAATGAGCAGTTCTTC. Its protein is CSARDLAHYNEQFF.

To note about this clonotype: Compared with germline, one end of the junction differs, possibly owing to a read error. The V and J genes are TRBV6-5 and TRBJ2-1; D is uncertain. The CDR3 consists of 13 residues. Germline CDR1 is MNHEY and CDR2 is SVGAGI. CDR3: CTSSRVLTLEQSF. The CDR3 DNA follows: TGTACCAGCTCAAGGGTACTAACCCTCGAGCAGTCCTTC.

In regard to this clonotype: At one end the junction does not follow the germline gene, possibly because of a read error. For the CDR3, the DNA is TGCAGCGCTAACAAGGCCACACAGGGTGGCATGGGTGAACAGTTCTGG. This encodes CSANKATQGGMGEQFW. This chain links TRBV29-1 with TRBJ2-1, with a tentative D call TRBD1 (6 bases). The length of the CDR3 is 16 residues. The germline gives CDR1 SQVTM, CDR2 ANQGSEA.

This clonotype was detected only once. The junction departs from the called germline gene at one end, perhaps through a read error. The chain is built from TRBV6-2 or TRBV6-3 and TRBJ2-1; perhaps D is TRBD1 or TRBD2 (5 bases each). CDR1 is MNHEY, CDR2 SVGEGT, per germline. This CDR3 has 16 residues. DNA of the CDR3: TGTGGCAGCAGCACCCCTATAATAGTGGGGGACAATGAGCAGTTCTTC. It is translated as CGSSTPIIVGDNEQFF.

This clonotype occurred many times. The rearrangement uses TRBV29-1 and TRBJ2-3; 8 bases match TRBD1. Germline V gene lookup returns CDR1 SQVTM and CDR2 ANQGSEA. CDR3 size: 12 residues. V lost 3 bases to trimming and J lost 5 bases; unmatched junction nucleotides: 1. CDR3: CSVDRGQDTQYF. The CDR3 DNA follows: TGCAGCGTTGACAGGGGGCAAGATACGCAGTATTTT.

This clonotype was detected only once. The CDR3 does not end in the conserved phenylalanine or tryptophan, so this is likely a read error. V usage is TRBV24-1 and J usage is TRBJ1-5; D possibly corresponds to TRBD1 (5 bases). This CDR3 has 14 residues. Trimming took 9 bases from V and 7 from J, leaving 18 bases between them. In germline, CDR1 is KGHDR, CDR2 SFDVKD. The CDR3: CATLVSGPGQPQHL. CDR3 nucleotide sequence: TGTGCCACCTTGGTGTCGGGCCCAGGGCAGCCCCAGCATCTT.

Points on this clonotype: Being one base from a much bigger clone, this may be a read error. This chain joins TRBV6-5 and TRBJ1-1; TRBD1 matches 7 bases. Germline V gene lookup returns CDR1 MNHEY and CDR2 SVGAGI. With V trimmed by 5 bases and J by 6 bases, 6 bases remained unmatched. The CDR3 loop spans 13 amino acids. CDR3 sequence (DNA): TGTGCCAGCAGTGTCGACAGGGACGCTGAAGCTTTCTTT. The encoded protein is CASSVDRDAEAFF.

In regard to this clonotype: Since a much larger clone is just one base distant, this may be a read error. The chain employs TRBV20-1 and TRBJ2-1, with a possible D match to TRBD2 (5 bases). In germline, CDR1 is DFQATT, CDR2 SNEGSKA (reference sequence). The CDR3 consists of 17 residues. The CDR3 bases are TGCAATGCTAGCCCGAGGCGACCCGGACTGACCTACAATGAGCAGTTCTTC. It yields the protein CNASPRRPGLTYNEQFF.

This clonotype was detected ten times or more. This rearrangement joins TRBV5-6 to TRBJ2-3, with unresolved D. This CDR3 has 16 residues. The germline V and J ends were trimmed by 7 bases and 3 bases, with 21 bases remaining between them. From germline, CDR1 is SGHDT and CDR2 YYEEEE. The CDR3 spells CASSFPGRAGTDTQYF. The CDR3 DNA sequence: TGTGCCAGCTCCTTCCCCGGAAGAGCCGGGACAGATACGCAGTATTTT.

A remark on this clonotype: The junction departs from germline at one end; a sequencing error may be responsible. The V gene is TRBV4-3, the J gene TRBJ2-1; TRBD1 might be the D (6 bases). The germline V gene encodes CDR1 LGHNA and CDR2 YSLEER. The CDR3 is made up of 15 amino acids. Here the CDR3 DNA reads TGCTCCAGCAGCCGGTCCCCCAGGGGCTACAATGAGCAGTTCTTC. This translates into CSSSRSPRGYNEQFF.

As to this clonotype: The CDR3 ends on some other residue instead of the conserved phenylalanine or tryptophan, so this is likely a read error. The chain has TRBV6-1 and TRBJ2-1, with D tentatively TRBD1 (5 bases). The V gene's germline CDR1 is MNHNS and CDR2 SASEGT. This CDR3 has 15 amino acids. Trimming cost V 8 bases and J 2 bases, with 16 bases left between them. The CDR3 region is CASWLTRQPYNEQFL. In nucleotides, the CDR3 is TGTGCCAGCTGGCTCACCCGACAGCCCTACAATGAGCAGTTCTTA.

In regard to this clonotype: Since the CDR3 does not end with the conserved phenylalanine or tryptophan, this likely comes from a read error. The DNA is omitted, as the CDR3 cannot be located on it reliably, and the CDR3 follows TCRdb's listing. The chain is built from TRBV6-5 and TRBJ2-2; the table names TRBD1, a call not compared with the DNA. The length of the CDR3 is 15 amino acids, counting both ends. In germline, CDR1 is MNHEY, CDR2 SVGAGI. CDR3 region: CASRSGTVNTGELSI.

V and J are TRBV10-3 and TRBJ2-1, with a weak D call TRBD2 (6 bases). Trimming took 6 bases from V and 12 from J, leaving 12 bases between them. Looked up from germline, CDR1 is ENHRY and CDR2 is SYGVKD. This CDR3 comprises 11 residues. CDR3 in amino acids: CAISGGYGQFF. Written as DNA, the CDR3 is TGTGCCATCAGCGGGGGTTATGGGCAGTTCTTC.

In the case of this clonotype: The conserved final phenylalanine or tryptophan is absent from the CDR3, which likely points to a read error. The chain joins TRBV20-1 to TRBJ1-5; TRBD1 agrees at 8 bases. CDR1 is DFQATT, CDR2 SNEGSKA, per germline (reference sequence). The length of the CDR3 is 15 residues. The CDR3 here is CTASTQGAGSRPQHL. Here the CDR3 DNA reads TGCACTGCTAGTACTCAGGGGGCTGGGAGTCGACCCCAGCATCTT.

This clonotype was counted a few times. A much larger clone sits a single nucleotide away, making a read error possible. CDR3 nucleotides: TGTGCCAGCGGTTTTGACCCAGGGGAGCTGTTTTTT. Translated: CASGFDPGELFF. V is TRBV12-3 or TRBV12-4 and J is TRBJ2-2; D gene ambiguous. CDR3 size: 12 residues.

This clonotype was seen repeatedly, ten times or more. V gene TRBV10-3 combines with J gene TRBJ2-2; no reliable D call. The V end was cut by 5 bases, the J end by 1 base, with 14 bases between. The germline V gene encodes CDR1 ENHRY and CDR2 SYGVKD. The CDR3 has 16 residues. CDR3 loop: CAISSSHNLNTGELFF. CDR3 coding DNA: TGTGCCATCAGTTCATCCCACAACTTGAACACCGGGGAGCTGTTTTTT.